This T cell receptor (beta chain) was captured in a study of T cell repertoires in cytomegalovirus infection. TCRdb itself ran the reads through MiXCR, one entry per CDR3 protein. The sample includes 250,000 or so distinct CDR3 sequences, about 18% seen only once; the top ten take approximately 44%. This clonotype appeared many times. This TCR came from a human donor in good health (CMV status not recorded). Some clones in this sample may be carry-over from other donors' samples. Input material: CD8+ T cells from PBMCs.

As DNA, the CDR3 is TGTGCCAGCAGCCCCACAGGGGGGGCGGAGACCCAGTACTTC. Translating it yields CASSPTGGAETQYF. The chain carries TRBV9 and TRBJ2-5; the D gene is possibly TRBD1 (8 bases). CDR1 is SGDLS, CDR2 YYNGEE, per germline. Trimming removed 4 bases at V and 5 bases at J, with 15 bases between. The CDR3 length is 14 residues.